A selection of T cell receptor beta chains follows, all from one sample in a study of tumor and adjacent non-tumor tissue in lung cancer. TCRdb processed the multiplex PCR reads anew with MiXCR; each CDR3 protein has one entry. This table holds 100,000 to 150,000 distinct CDR3 sequences, approximately 71% found once. Material: lung tumor tissue. Receptor source: a man younger than 40 with non-small cell lung cancer. Each CDR3 is given with its conserved first and last residue. The order of the fields is clone size, D gene, V gene, CDR3 protein. A D gene is named only where the DNA matches it firmly. Expanded clones get a size class; other rows say once, few or many, or leave the size out.

NA,NA,TRBV11-1,CAGSLRTTQETQYF
NA,TRBD1,TRBV6-5,CAISYTTGDNSPFHF
NA,TRBD2,TRBV11-2,CVSSSRAPGLVGEQFF
NA,NA,TRBV6-5,CASRTGSSSQPQHF
NA,NA,TRBV12-3/TRBV12-4,CASRNDRDLRDEQLF
many,TRBD1,TRBV5-1,CASSLGWTGSDTQYF
NA,NA,TRBV29-1,CSVATDWFSGNTIYF
NA,NA,TRBV11-2,CASSLVGLVGVKLFF
NA,NA,TRBV12-3/TRBV12-4,CANSLWAGAGTDTQYF
once,NA,TRBV11-2,CVSSLGDDQPERADTQYF
once,NA,TRBV5-6,CASSLTREWNTGKLFF
NA,NA,TRBV11-2,CASSARHAVNTEAFF
NA,TRBD2,TRBV12-3/TRBV12-4,CVSSTGPAGAHEQYF
many,TRBD2,TRBV20-1,CSARVGGAYEQYF
NA,NA,TRBV11-2,CVSSPRTWSSYNKQFF
NA,NA,TRBV12-3/TRBV12-4,CASSPRLENLKETQYF
many,TRBD1,TRBV5-4,CASRDGTGSSYEQYF
NA,NA,TRBV11-3,CASSARHGTPYNEQVF
few,NA,TRBV5-1,CASSLRDMGEKLFF
few,TRBD1,TRBV24-1,CATSDVLGQGEQFF
NA,NA,TRBV6-2/TRBV6-3,CACKPIHGGHEQYF
few,NA,TRBV5-4,CASSADGGPSSYNEQFF
many,NA,TRBV10-3,CAISERDQERYGYTF
NA,TRBD1,TRBV12-5,CASGRDSYTDIQYF
many,NA,TRBV20-1,CSARDLTASEAFF
many,NA,TRBV20-1,CSADRTVLGEQYF
NA,NA,TRBV20-1,CSAKPPARDTQYF
NA,NA,TRBV29-1,CTVDGSAGNNRGYNEQFF
NA,NA,TRBV7-8,CASNLEGYYFYEQYF
NA,TRBD2,TRBV24-1,CATSDSGGRDEQYF
NA,TRBD1,TRBV12-3/TRBV12-4,CAGNLDGTGLNQPQHF
few,NA,TRBV6-6,CVSSHIRGRTSGGNQPQHF
NA,NA,TRBV7-9,CASISRGREGYNEQFF
NA,NA,TRBV5-4,CASSLAGAMIQYF
once,NA,TRBV10-3,CTISVGRGDEQYF
many,TRBD2,TRBV6-2/TRBV6-3,CASRGGLADQETQYF
once,NA,TRBV5-4,CVSSVDSLRYYEQYF
NA,TRBD2,TRBV20-1,CSAPQWGTCGSSAQYF
NA,NA,TRBV11-2,CASSLASRTSSYNEQFF
once,NA,TRBV20-1,CSARGRIKENDEHFF
NA,NA,TRBV20-1,CSARDPKQGLNQPQHF
once,NA,TRBV4-2,CANSQQGTEAYEQYF
NA,TRBD1,TRBV10-2,CASTTPGQGAKNIQYF
NA,NA,TRBV4-2,CASSQASRGTDMQYF
many,TRBD2,TRBV20-1,CSARDRLAGDEQYF
NA,TRBD1,TRBV12-3/TRBV12-4,CASILAGGKETQYF